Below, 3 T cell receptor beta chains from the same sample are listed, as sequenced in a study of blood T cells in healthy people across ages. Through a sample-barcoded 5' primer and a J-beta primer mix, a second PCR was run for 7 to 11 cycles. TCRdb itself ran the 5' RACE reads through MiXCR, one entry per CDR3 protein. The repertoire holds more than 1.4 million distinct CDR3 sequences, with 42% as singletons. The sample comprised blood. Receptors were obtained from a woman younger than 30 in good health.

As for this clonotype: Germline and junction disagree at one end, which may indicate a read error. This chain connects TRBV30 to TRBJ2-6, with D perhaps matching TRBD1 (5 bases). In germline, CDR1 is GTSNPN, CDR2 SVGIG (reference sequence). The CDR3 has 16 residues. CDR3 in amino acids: CACHRTVNSGVNVLTF. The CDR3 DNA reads TGTGCCTGCCACAGGACCGTAAACTCTGGGGTCAACGTCCTGACTTTC.

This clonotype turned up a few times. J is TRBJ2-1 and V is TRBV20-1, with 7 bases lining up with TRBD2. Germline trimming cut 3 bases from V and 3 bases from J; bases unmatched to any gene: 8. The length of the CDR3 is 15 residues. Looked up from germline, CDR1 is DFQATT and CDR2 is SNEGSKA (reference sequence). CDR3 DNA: TGCAGTGCTAGGTCTACCCTAGCGGTCTACAATGAGCAGTTCTTC. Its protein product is CSARSTLAVYNEQFF.

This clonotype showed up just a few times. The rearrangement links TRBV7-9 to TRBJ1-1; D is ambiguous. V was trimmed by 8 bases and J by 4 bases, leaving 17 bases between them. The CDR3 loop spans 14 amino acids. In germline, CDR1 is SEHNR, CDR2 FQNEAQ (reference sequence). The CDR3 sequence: CASAIFRQTTEAFF. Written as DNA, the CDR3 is TGTGCCAGCGCCATTTTTCGGCAGACCACTGAAGCTTTCTTT.